This TCR beta chain was identified in a study of cytomegalovirus exposure and HLA in healthy donors. Study context: Within the Caucasian-associated ancestry cluster were roughly 82% of the approximately 400 genotyped donors.

The PCR ran on 60 Vbeta and 13 Jbeta primers. Profiling relied on immunoSEQ multiplex PCR, and the TCRdb table lists in-frame clones only, not all of them. The sample carries about 110,000 clones, less than 80% recorded once. On this clone itself: Its antigen is not known.

V was trimmed by 4 bases and J by 5 bases, leaving 20 bases between them. The germline V gene has CDR1 SSHAT and CDR2 FNYEAQ (reference sequence). The length of the CDR3 is 16 residues. Study-level findings and limits: Specificity for CMV antigens was confirmed in vitro for a few of the CMV-associated chains. Segments of the TCR beta V type were, in most cases, productive about 87% or about 30% of the time in an earlier analysis.

The TCR originated in a woman aged 35 to 49 in good health and CMV-seronegative. The rearrangement joins TRBV7-7 to TRBJ2-5, with D perhaps matching TRBD2 (6 bases). The sequencing sample was made of PBMCs. The CDR3 bases are TGTGCCAGCAGCTCTACTCTAGCGTGGGGTGGGGAGACCCAGTACTTC. Amino acid sequence: CASSSTLAWGGETQYF.